These T cell receptor beta chains were read from a single sample in a study of blood T cell repertoires in COVID-19. The assay was immunoSEQ multiplex PCR, and TCRdb's table has in-frame clones only and misses some. The sample records hundreds of thousands of clones, more than 80% being singletons. The sequenced sample consisted of PBMCs or T cells enriched from blood (not recorded which). The receptors come from a man aged 30 to 45 who had recovered from COVID-19. Both conserved end residues are part of each CDR3. The order of the fields is CDR3 DNA, CDR3 protein, D gene, J gene, V gene, clone size. A D gene is named only where the DNA matches it firmly. The size of a clone is reported for some rows only, either as once, few or many, or as a class for expanded clones.

TGCGCCAGCAGCTTGGCTTATGGGGACTCTGAGAATGAGCAGTTCTTC CASSLAYGDSENEQFF NA TRBJ2-1 TRBV5-1 NA
TGTGCCTACGGACAGGACAACACCGGGGAGCTGTTTTTT CAYGQDNTGELFF TRBD1 TRBJ2-2 TRBV30 NA
TGTGCCAGCAGTGAAAACAGGGAGAAGCTGTTTTTT CASSENREKLFF NA TRBJ2-2 TRBV6-1 NA
TGCGCCAGCAGTGAGGGCGTCCGGGACAGGGAGTACTTC CASSEGVRDREYF TRBD1 TRBJ2-7 TRBV10-1 NA
TGTGCCTGGAGCTCGCAGGGGGTGGATGGCTACACCTTC CAWSSQGVDGYTF TRBD1 TRBJ1-2 TRBV30 NA
TGCGCCAGCAGCCAAGTCGGCAGGGGGAGCTACGAGCAGTACTTC CASSQVGRGSYEQYF TRBD1 TRBJ2-7 TRBV4-1 once
TGTGCCACCTCACAGAACAGGGACACTGAAGCTTTCTTT CATSQNRDTEAFF NA TRBJ1-1 TRBV24-1 NA
TGTGCCAGCAGGGCGACCGGGATCCACGGGGAGCAGTTCTTC CASRATGIHGEQFF NA TRBJ2-1 TRBV28 NA
TGTGCCAGTAGAGAACAGCCCAACACTGAAGCTTTCTTT CASREQPNTEAFF NA TRBJ1-1 TRBV19 NA
TGTGCCATCAGTGAGCCCCCGAGGACTACCAACACAGATACGCAGTATTTT CAISEPPRTTNTDTQYF NA TRBJ2-3 TRBV10-3 NA
TGTGCCAGCACCTTCGGAGGGAATCAGCCCCAGCATTTT CASTFGGNQPQHF NA TRBJ1-5 TRBV12-3/TRBV12-4 NA
TGTGCCAGCAGCCAAGTTTTTAGCGGGAGGGGAGATACGCAGTATTTT CASSQVFSGRGDTQYF TRBD2 TRBJ2-3 TRBV4-2 once
TGTGCCAGCAGCCGAGACAGAGAGACCCAGTACTTC CASSRDRETQYF NA TRBJ2-5 TRBV11-2 NA
TGTGCCAGCATGGACCTAGCGGGAGGTGAGACCCAGTACTTC CASMDLAGGETQYF TRBD2 TRBJ2-5 TRBV27 NA
TGCGCCAGCAGCAGGGGACTAGCGGGAGTAGAGGAGCAGTTCTTC CASSRGLAGVEEQFF TRBD2 TRBJ2-1 TRBV5-1 NA
TGCGCCAGCAGAAGACTAGCGGGAGGGCTCAGCTCCTACGAGCAGTACTTC CASRRLAGGLSSYEQYF TRBD2 TRBJ2-7 TRBV10-2 NA
TGTGCCAGCAGCTTAGTAGGGACAGGGGTAATTGGGCAGTACTTC CASSLVGTGVIGQYF TRBD1 TRBJ2-7 TRBV11-2 NA
TGCGCCAGCAGCTTGGCCGGGCAGGGGGACACTGAAGCTTTCTTT CASSLAGQGDTEAFF TRBD1 TRBJ1-1 TRBV5-1 NA
TGTGCCAGCAGCTTATATGGGGAGAAGGGAAACACCATATATTTT CASSLYGEKGNTIYF NA TRBJ1-3 TRBV11-2 NA
TGTGCCAGCAGCCGGGCGGGAGGGCCAGGGCAGTACTTC CASSRAGGPGQYF TRBD2 TRBJ2-7 TRBV3-1/TRBV3-2 NA